The rows below give T cell receptor beta chains drawn from one sample of a study of blood T cell repertoires in COVID-19. Profiled with immunoSEQ multiplex PCR; TCRdb holds only in-frame clones, not every one. The sample contains roughly 200,000 clones, about nine tenths of which appear only once. The sequenced material came from peripheral blood. These receptors all come from a man between 18 and 29 years old with active or convalescent COVID-19. Both conserved end residues are part of each CDR3. D genes are given only for firm matches. Rows may omit the clone size; those that give it use once, few, many or a size class.

V,length,D,size,J,CDR3,DNA
TRBV28,13,-,-,TRBJ1-2,CASSETGYYGYTF,TGTGCCAGCAGTGAGACAGGTTACTATGGCTACACCTTC
TRBV7-9,12,-,-,TRBJ2-7,CASSFGYYEQYF,TGTGCCAGCAGCTTCGGGTACTACGAGCAGTACTTC
TRBV7-9,15,TRBD1,-,TRBJ1-2,CASSNFDRGTYGYTF,TGTGCCAGCAGCAATTTTGACAGGGGGACATATGGCTACACCTTC
TRBV30,14,-,-,TRBJ2-1,CAWSRIASGDEQFF,TGTGCCTGGAGTAGGATAGCGAGTGGGGATGAGCAGTTCTTC
TRBV2,15,-,-,TRBJ2-2,CASSEVYSPTGELFF,TGTGCCAGCAGTGAAGTTTACAGCCCCACCGGGGAGCTGTTTTTT
TRBV30,13,TRBD2,once,TRBJ2-2,CAWTAGVTGELFF,TGTGCCTGGACAGCGGGAGTCACCGGGGAGCTGTTTTTT
TRBV5-1,14,-,-,TRBJ2-7,CASSLSLTGYEQYF,TGCGCCAGCAGCTTGTCACTGACGGGCTACGAGCAGTACTTC
TRBV23-1,13,-,-,TRBJ2-7,CARGLLSFREQYF,TGCGCCAGGGGACTCCTTTCGTTTCGGGAGCAGTACTTC
TRBV3-1/TRBV3-2,14,TRBD2,-,TRBJ2-3,CASSQSLAGDTQYF,TGTGCCAGCAGCCAATCGCTAGCGGGAGATACGCAGTATTTT
TRBV9,17,TRBD2,-,TRBJ2-3,CASSVTSGSSSTDTQYF,TGTGCCAGCAGCGTGACTAGCGGGAGTTCAAGCACAGATACGCAGTATTTT
TRBV2,15,TRBD1,-,TRBJ1-3,CASRAGTGNRNTIYF,TGTGCCAGCAGAGCCGGGACAGGGAACAGAAACACCATATATTTT
TRBV3-1/TRBV3-2,16,-,-,TRBJ2-3,CASSQGSSWIGDTQYF,TGTGCCAGCAGCCAAGGTTCTAGTTGGATTGGGGATACGCAGTATTTT
TRBV7-3,15,TRBD2,-,TRBJ2-3,CASSRGGRVLDTQYF,TGTGCCAGCAGCCGCGGGGGGCGGGTCTTAGATACGCAGTATTTT
TRBV29-1,13,TRBD1,-,TRBJ1-1,CSVKGQGGTEAFF,TGCAGCGTTAAAGGACAGGGGGGCACTGAAGCTTTCTTT
TRBV12-5,14,-,-,TRBJ2-5,CASGSPDSPETQYF,TGTGCTAGTGGGTCCCCTGACAGCCCAGAGACCCAGTACTTC
TRBV3-1/TRBV3-2,15,TRBD2,-,TRBJ2-1,CASSQLLAGDDEQFF,TGTGCCAGCAGCCAATTACTAGCGGGAGATGATGAGCAGTTCTTC
TRBV13,13,-,once,TRBJ2-1,CASGQANYNEQFF,TGTGCCAGCGGGCAGGCAAATTACAATGAGCAGTTCTTC
TRBV10-3,17,TRBD2,-,TRBJ2-3,CAISDYGGKHSTDTQYF,TGTGCCATCAGTGATTACGGGGGGAAGCATAGCACAGATACGCAGTATTTT
TRBV7-2,14,-,-,TRBJ1-2,CASSSPPGNYGYTF,TGTGCCAGCAGCTCCCCCCCAGGGAACTATGGCTACACCTTC
TRBV6-1,17,TRBD1,-,TRBJ1-2,CASSASGTGYEFYGYTF,TGTGCCAGCAGTGCATCCGGGACAGGGTACGAGTTCTATGGCTACACCTTC
TRBV19,13,-,-,TRBJ1-4,CASSLQEDEKLFF,TGTGCCAGTAGTCTTCAGGAGGACGAAAAACTGTTTTTT
TRBV5-6,15,-,-,TRBJ2-6,CASSRGTTGANVLTF,TGTGCCAGCAGCCGAGGGACAACTGGGGCCAACGTCCTGACTTTC
TRBV19,14,-,-,TRBJ2-2,CASSITGSTGELFF,TGTGCCAGTAGTATTACAGGGTCAACCGGGGAGCTGTTTTTT
TRBV5-1,14,-,-,TRBJ1-2,CASRVSTADYGYTF,TGCGCCAGCAGGGTATCGACAGCCGACTATGGCTACACCTTC
TRBV6-5,13,-,-,TRBJ2-7,CASRQVTTYEQYF,TGTGCCAGCAGGCAGGTTACCACCTACGAGCAGTACTTC
TRBV5-1,12,-,-,TRBJ2-5,CASSRGQETQYF,TGCGCCAGCAGCCGGGGCCAAGAGACCCAGTACTTC